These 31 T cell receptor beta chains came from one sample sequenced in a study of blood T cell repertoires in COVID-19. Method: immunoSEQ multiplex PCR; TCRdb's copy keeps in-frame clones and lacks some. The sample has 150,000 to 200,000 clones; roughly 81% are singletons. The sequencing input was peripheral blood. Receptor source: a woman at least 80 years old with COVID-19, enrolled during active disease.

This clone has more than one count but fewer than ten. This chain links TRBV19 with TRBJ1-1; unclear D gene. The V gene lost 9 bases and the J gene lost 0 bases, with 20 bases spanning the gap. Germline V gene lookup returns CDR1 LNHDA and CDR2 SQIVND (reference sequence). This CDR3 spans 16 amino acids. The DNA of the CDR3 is TGTGCCAGCGGGCGGGTGTGGGGTGCCCTGAACACTGAAGCTTTCTTT. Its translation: CASGRVWGALNTEAFF. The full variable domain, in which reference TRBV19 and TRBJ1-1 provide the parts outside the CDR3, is DGGITQSPKYLFRKEGQNVTLSCEQNLNHDAMYWYRQDPGQGLRLIYYSQIVNDFQKGDIAEGYSVSREKKESFPLTVTSAQKNPTAFYLCASGRVWGALNTEAFFGQGTRLTVV.

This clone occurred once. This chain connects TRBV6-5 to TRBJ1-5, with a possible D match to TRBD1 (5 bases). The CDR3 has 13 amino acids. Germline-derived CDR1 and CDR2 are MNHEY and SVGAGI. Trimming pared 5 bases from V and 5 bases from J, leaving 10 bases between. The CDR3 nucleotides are TGTGCCAGCAGTCGGGGGTCCGATCAGCCCCAGCATTTT. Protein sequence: CASSRGSDQPQHF.

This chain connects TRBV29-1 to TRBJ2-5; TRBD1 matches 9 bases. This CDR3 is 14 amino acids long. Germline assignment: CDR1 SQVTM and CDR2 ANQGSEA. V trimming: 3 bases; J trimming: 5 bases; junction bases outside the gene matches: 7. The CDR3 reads CSVEPQGAPETQYF. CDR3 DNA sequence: TGCAGCGTTGAGCCACAGGGGGCGCCTGAGACCCAGTACTTC.

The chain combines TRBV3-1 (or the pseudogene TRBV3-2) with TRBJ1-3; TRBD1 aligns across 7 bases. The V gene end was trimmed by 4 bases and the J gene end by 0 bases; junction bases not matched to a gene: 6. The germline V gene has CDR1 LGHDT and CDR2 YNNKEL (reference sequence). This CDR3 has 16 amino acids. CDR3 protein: CASSRTGPSSGNTIYF. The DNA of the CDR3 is TGTGCCAGCAGCCGGACAGGCCCGAGCTCTGGAAACACCATATATTTT.

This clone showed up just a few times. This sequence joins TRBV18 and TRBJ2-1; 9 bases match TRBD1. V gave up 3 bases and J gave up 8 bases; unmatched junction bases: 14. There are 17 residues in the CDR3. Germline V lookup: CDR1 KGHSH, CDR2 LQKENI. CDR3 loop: CASSPPSPGQGAYEQFF. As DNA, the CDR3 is TGTGCCAGCTCACCTCCCTCACCGGGACAGGGAGCGTATGAGCAGTTCTTC. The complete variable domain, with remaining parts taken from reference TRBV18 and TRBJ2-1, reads NAGVMQNPRHLVRRRGQEARLRCSPMKGHSHVYWYRQLPEEGLKFMVYLQKENIIDESGMPKERFSAEFPKEGPSILRIQQVVRGDSAAYFCASSPPSPGQGAYEQFFGPGTRLTVL.

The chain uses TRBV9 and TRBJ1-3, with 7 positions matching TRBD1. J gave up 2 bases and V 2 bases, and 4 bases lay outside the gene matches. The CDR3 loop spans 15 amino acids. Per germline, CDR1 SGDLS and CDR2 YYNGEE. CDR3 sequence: CASSVTGRTGNTIYF. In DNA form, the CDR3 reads TGTGCCAGCAGCGTGACAGGGCGCACTGGAAACACCATATATTTT.

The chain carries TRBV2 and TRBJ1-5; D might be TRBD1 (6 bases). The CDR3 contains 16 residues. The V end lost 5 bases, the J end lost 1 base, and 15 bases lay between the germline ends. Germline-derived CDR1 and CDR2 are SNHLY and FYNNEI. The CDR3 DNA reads TGTGCCAGCAGTCTCACAGGGCATCAGAGCAATCAGCCCCAGCATTTT. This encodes CASSLTGHQSNQPQHF. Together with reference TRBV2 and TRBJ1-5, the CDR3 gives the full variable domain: EPEVTQTPSHQVTQMGQEVILRCVPISNHLYFYWYRQILGQKVEFLVSFYNNEISEKSEIFDDQFSVERPDGSNFTLKIRSTKLEDSAMYFCASSLTGHQSNQPQHFGDGTRLSIL.

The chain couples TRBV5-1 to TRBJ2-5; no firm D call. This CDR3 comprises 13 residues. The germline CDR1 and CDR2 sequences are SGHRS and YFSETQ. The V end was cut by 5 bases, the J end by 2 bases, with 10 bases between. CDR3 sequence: CASSSQPQETQYF. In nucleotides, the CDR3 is TGCGCCAGCAGTAGCCAACCTCAAGAGACCCAGTACTTC.

The CDR3 coding sequence is TGTGCCAGCAGTTCCAGGTACAATGAGCAGTTCTTC. Its translation: CASSSRYNEQFF. The chain combines TRBV6-8 with TRBJ2-1; D gene ambiguous. Trimming removed 4 bases from V and 4 bases from J, with 5 bases in between. The CDR3 runs 12 residues. Germline V gene sequence: CDR1 MNHGY, CDR2 SAAAGT.

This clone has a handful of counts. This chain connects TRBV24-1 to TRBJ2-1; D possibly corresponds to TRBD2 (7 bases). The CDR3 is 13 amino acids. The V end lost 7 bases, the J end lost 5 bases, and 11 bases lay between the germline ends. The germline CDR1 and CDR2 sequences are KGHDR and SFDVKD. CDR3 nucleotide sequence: TGTGCCACCAGGGGCGGGGGCGACAATGAGCAGTTCTTC. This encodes CATRGGGDNEQFF.

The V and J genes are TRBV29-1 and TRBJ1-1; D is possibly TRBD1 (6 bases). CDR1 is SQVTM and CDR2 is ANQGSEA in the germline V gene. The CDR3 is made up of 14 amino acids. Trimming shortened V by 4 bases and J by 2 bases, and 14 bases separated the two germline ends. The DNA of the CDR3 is TGCAGCGTTGGGAGAGCGGGACAAAACACTGAAGCTTTCTTT. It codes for CSVGRAGQNTEAFF.

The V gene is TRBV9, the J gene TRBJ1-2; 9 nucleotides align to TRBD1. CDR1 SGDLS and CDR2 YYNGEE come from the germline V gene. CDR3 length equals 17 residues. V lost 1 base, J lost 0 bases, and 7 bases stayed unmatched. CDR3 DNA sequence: TGTGCCAGCAGCGTATCAGGACAGGGGCAAACTAACTATGGCTACACCTTC. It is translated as CASSVSGQGQTNYGYTF.

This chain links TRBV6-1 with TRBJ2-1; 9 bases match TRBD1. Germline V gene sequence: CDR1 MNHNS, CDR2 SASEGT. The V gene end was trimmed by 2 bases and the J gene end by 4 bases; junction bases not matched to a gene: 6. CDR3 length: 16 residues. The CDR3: CASSERGQGRYNEQFF. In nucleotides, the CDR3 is TGTGCCAGCAGTGAAAGGGGACAGGGACGTTACAATGAGCAGTTCTTC.

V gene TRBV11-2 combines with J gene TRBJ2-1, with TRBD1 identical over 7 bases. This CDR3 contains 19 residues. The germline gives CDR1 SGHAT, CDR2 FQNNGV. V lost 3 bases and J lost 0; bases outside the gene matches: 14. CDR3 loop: CASSFPVGTGASSYNEQFF. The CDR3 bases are TGTGCCAGCAGCTTCCCTGTTGGCACAGGGGCCAGCTCCTACAATGAGCAGTTCTTC.

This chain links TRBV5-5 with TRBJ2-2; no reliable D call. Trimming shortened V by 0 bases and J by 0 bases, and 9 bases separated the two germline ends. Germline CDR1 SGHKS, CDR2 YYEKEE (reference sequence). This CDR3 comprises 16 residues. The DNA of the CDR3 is TGTGCCAGCAGCTTGGCCAGGTGGACGAACACCGGGGAGCTGTTTTTT. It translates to CASSLARWTNTGELFF.

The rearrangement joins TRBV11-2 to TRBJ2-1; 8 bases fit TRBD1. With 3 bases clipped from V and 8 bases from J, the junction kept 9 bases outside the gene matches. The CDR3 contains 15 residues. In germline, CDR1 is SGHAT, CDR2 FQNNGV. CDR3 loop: CASSFGTGPLDEQFF. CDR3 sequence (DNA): TGTGCCAGCAGCTTTGGGACAGGCCCCCTCGATGAGCAGTTCTTC.

CDR3 bases: TGTGCCACCAGCAGAGATCGGTTGCGGGGAGTTGCCACTGAAGCTTTCTTT. Translating gives CATSRDRLRGVATEAFF. This chain links TRBV15 with TRBJ1-1; D is unclear. V was trimmed by 0 bases and J by 4 bases, leaving 18 bases between them. The CDR3 is 17 residues long. The V gene's germline CDR1 is LNHNV and CDR2 YYDKDF (reference sequence).

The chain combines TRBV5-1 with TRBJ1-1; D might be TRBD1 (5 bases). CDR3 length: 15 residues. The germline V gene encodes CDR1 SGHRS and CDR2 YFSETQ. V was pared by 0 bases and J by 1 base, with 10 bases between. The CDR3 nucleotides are TGCGCCAGCAGCTTGGAAATAGGGGAGAACACTGAAGCTTTCTTT. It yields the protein CASSLEIGENTEAFF.

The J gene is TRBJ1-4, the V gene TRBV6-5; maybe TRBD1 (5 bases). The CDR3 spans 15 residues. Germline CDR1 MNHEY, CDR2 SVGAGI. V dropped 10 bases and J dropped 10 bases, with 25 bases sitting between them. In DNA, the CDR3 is TGTGCCACCTATTCCGCGGGACCTGCCGCAGGAAAACTGTTTTTT. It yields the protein CATYSAGPAAGKLFF.

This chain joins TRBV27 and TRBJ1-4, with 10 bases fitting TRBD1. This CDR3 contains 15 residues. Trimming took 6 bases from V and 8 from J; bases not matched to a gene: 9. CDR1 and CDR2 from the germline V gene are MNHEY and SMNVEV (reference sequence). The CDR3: CASRGTGTGVEKLFF. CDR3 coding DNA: TGTGCCAGCAGGGGGACGGGGACAGGGGTCGAAAAACTGTTTTTT.

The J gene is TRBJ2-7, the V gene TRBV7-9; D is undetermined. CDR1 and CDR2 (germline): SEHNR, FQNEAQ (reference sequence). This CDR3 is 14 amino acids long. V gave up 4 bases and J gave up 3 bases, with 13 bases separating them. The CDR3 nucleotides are TGTGCCAGCAGCTCGACTTTACGAAACTACGAGCAGTACTTC. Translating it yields CASSSTLRNYEQYF.

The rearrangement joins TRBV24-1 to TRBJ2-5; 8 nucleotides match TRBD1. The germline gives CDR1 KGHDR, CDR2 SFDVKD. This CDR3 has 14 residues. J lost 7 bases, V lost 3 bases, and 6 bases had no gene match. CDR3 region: CATSDPGQGGTQYF. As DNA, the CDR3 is TGTGCCACCAGTGATCCTGGACAGGGAGGGACCCAGTACTTC.

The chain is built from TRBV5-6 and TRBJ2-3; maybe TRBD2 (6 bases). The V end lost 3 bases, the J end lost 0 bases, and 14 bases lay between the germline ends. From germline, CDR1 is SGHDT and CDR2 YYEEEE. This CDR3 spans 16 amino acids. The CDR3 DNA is TGTGCCAGCAGCTCCCTTGTTAGCGGAAGCACAGATACGCAGTATTTT. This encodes CASSSLVSGSTDTQYF.

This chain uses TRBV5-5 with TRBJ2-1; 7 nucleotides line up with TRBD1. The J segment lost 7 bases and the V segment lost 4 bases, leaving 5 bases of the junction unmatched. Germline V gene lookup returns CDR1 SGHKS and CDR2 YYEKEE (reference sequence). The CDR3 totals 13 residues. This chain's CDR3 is CASSVGQWNEQFF. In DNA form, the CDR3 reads TGTGCCAGCAGCGTGGGACAGTGGAATGAGCAGTTCTTC.

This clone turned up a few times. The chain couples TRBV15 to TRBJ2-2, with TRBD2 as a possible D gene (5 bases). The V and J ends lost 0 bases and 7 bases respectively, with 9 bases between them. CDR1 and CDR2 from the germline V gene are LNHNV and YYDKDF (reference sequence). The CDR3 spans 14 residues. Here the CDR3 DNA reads TGTGCCACCAGCAGAGAGAGGGTAGGCGGGGAGCTGTTTTTT. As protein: CATSRERVGGELFF.

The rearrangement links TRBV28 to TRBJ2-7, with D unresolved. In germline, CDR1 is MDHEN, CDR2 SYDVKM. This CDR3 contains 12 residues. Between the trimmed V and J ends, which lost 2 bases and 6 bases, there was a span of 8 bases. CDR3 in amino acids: CASSLTSREQYF. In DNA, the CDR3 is TGTGCCAGCAGTTTAACAAGTCGCGAGCAGTACTTC.

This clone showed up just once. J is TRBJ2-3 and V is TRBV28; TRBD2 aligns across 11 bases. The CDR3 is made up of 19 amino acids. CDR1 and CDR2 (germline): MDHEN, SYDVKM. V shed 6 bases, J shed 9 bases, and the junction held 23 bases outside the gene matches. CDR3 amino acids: CASSTLLAGGRVLSGTQYF. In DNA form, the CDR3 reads TGTGCCAGCAGCACGCTCCTAGCGGGAGGTCGGGTACTGAGTGGAACGCAGTATTTT.

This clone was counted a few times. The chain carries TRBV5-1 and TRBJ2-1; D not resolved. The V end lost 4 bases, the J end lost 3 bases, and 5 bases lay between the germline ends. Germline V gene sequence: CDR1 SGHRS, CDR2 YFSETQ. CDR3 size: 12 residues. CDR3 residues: CASSPVYNEQFF. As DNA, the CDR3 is TGCGCCAGCAGCCCAGTCTACAATGAGCAGTTCTTC.

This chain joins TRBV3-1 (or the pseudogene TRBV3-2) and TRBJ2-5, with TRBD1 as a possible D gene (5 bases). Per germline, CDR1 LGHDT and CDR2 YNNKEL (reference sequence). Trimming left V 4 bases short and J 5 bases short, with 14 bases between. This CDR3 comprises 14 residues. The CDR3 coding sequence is TGTGCCAGCAGCCCGACTTCAGCAGGGGAGACCCAGTACTTC. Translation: CASSPTSAGETQYF.

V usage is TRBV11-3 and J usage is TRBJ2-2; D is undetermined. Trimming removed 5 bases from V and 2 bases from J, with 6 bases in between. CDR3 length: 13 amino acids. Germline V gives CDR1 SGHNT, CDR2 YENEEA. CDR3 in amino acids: CASSPYNTGELFF. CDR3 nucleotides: TGTGCCAGCAGCCCTTATAACACCGGGGAGCTGTTTTTT.

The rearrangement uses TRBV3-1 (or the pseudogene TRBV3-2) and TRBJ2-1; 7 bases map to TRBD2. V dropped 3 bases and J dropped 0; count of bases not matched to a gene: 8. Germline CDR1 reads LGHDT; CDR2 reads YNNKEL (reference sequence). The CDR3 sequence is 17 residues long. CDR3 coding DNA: TGTGCCAGCAGCCAGGGGGAGGGTCGGAGCTCCTACAATGAGCAGTTCTTC. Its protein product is CASSQGEGRSSYNEQFF.